The source of this T cell receptor beta chain is a study of CD8+ T cells in alopecia areata. Extracted RNA was reverse transcribed, and the resulting cDNA served as sequencing template. Produced via immunoSEQ multiplex PCR; TCRdb's table is partial and in-frame only. The profile shows around 19,000 clones, approximately 59% of them singletons. The CDR3 is made up of 15 amino acids. The germline CDR1 and CDR2 sequences are SNHLY and FYNNEI. V lost 6 bases to trimming and J lost 3 bases; unmatched junction nucleotides: 7. This clone has a single count. Its antigen is unidentified. CD25+CD127- cells were obtained by sorting CD4+ cells, for four or five patients. Samples from alopecia areata patients were lesional scalp punch biopsies and peripheral blood. Regarding the study as a whole: In patients, TCRs were shared less clearly than in mice, and HLA may possibly be involved. Across lesional scalp, and particularly alopecia totalis/universalis, clonality surpassed that of normal scalp.

The chain joins TRBV2 to TRBJ1-4; 7 bases match TRBD1. This receptor was identified in a human donor with alopecia areata. The material sequenced was CD4+ Tregs sorted from blood. CDR3 in amino acids: CASRRGPGPNEKLFF. CDR3 DNA sequence: TGTGCCAGCAGAAGGGGGCCGGGACCTAATGAAAAACTGTTTTTT. The full variable domain, rest sourced from reference TRBV2 and TRBJ1-4, is EPEVTQTPSHQVTQMGQEVILRCVPISNHLYFYWYRQILGQKVEFLVSFYNNEISEKSEIFDDQFSVERPDGSNFTLKIRSTKLEDSAMYFCASRRGPGPNEKLFFGSGTQLSVL.